The 7 T cell receptor beta chains below come from one sample, sequenced in a study of T cells after posttransplantation cyclophosphamide. The method was immunoSEQ multiplex PCR; TCRdb's version includes in-frame clones alone and lacks a portion of them. The data hold about 31,000 clones, with about 90% observed a single time. The naive gate required viable CD3+CD4+ or CD3+CD8+ cells with CCR7+CD45RA+CD45RO-CD95-CD27+CD28+ phenotype. Sequencing was carried out using naive CD4+ T cells sorted from PBMCs. These receptor sequences come from a woman aged 55-75 years in good health, CMV-negative, and a related stem cell transplant donor.

CDR3 in DNA: TGTGCCAGCAGTCCGGCGACAGGGGTCTCAGAGACCCAGTACTTC. Protein sequence: CASSPATGVSETQYF. The chain links TRBV25-1 to TRBJ2-5; TRBD1 aligns across 8 bases. Germline V lookup: CDR1 MGHDK, CDR2 SYGVNS. This CDR3 has 15 amino acids. The ends lost 5 bases at V and 4 bases at J; junction bases unmatched: 9. The full variable domain, rest sourced from reference TRBV25-1 and TRBJ2-5, is EADIYQTPRYLVIGTGKKITLECSQTMGHDKMYWYQQDPGMELHLIHYSYGVNSTEKGDLSSESTVSRIRTEHFPLTLESARPSHTSQYLCASSPATGVSETQYFGPGTRLLVL.

The CDR3 spells CASSSPTGFNQPQHF. DNA for the CDR3: TGTGCCAGCAGTTCCCCCACAGGCTTCAATCAGCCCCAGCATTTT. The chain couples TRBV28 to TRBJ1-5; D may be TRBD1 (5 bases). Germline V lookup: CDR1 MDHEN, CDR2 SYDVKM. The V end was cut by 4 bases, the J end by 3 bases, with 13 bases between. This CDR3 has 15 residues.

The chain is built from TRBV6-1 and TRBJ2-7; TRBD1 aligns across 9 bases. CDR3 length: 14 amino acids. Trimming took 2 bases from V and 5 from J; bases not matched to a gene: 4. Germline V CDR1 and CDR2: MNHNS, SASEGT. The CDR3 region is CASSEPGQGDEQYF. DNA of the CDR3: TGTGCCAGCAGTGAACCGGGACAGGGAGACGAGCAGTACTTC.

The gene calls are TRBV7-3 and TRBJ2-7; 8 bases match TRBD2. This CDR3 region has 15 residues. Germline values: CDR1 SGHTA, CDR2 FQGTGA. V shed 1 base, J shed 3 bases, and the junction held 5 bases outside the gene matches. In nucleotides, the CDR3 is TGTGCCAGCAGCTTAAAGGCCAGCGGGAGCTACGAGCAGTACTTC. It codes for CASSLKASGSYEQYF. Looking up the rest from reference TRBV7-3 and TRBJ2-7 gives the full variable domain: GAGVSQTPSNKVTEKGKYVELRCDPISGHTALYWYRQSLGQGPEFLIYFQGTGAADDSGLPNDRFFAVRPEGSVSTLKIQRTERGDSAVYLCASSLKASGSYEQYFGPGTRLTVT.

The chain recombines TRBV19 with TRBJ2-2; TRBD1 is a possible D gene (6 bases). The V gene's germline CDR1 is LNHDA and CDR2 SQIVND (reference sequence). V was shortened by 4 bases and J by 2 bases, with 11 bases between the two germline ends. CDR3 length equals 15 residues. The CDR3, as DNA: TGTGCCAGTAGTACGACAGGCGGTAACACCGGGGAGCTGTTTTTT. As protein: CASSTTGGNTGELFF. Using reference TRBV19 and TRBJ2-2 for the parts outside the CDR3, the full variable domain is DGGITQSPKYLFRKEGQNVTLSCEQNLNHDAMYWYRQDPGQGLRLIYYSQIVNDFQKGDIAEGYSVSREKKESFPLTVTSAQKNPTAFYLCASSTTGGNTGELFFGEGSRLTVL.

J is TRBJ2-3 and V is TRBV7-2; tentative D call: TRBD1 (6 bases). V was cut by 5 bases and J by 6 bases, with 21 bases left in between. Germline CDR1 reads SGHTA; CDR2 reads FQGNSA. The CDR3 contains 16 residues. This CDR3 is CASSQGKTSGPDTQYF. CDR3 coding DNA: TGTGCCAGCAGCCAGGGGAAGACTTCGGGCCCCGATACGCAGTATTTT.

V and J are TRBV28 and TRBJ2-7, with D tentatively TRBD2 (6 bases). Looked up from germline, CDR1 is MDHEN and CDR2 is SYDVKM. The CDR3 loop spans 14 amino acids. Deletions cut 4 bases from V and 5 bases from J, with 15 bases between. This CDR3 reads CASSSTGVAHEQYF. As DNA, the CDR3 is TGTGCCAGCAGTTCCACGGGAGTGGCCCACGAGCAGTACTTC.